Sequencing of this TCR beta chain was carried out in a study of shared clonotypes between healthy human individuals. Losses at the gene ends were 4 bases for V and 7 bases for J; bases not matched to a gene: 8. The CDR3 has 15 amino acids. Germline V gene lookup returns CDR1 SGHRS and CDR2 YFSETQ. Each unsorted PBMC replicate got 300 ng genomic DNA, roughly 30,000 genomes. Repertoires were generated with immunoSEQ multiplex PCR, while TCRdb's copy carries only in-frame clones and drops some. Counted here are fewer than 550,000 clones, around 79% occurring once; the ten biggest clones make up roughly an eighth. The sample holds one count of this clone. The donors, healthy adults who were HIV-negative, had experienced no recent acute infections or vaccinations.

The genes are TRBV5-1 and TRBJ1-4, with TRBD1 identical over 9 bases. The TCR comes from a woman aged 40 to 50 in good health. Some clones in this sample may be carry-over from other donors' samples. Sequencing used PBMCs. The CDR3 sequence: CASSLDRGAREKLFF. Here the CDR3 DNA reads TGCGCCAGCAGCCTGGACAGGGGCGCTCGTGAAAAACTGTTTTTT. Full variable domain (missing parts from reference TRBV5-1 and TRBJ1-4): KAGVTQTPRYLIKTRGQQVTLSCSPISGHRSVSWYQQTPGQGLQFLFEYFSETQRNKGNFPGRFSGRQFSNSRSEMNVSTLELGDSALYLCASSLDRGAREKLFFGSGTQLSVL.